One sample yielded the 5 T cell receptor beta chains listed below, sequenced in a study of T cells in Graves' hyperthyroidism and ophthalmopathy. From RNA transcripts, TCR beta CDR3 regions were amplified. The TCR CDR3 was amplified in a first-round RT-PCR using the HTBI primer set. TCRdb analysed the multiplex PCR reads with MiXCR anew, one entry per CDR3 protein. The profile shows some 460,000 distinct CDR3 sequences, around 16% of them singletons. Sequencing was performed on blood. These receptor sequences come from a woman under 30 with Graves' hyperthyroidism.

This clonotype was seen at least ten times. This chain links TRBV5-1 with TRBJ2-1, with D hard to call. CDR1 is SGHRS and CDR2 is YFSETQ in the germline V gene. Trimming pared 4 bases from V and 7 bases from J, leaving 18 bases between. The CDR3 runs to 15 residues. CDR3 residues: CASSPPGPPWNEQFF. CDR3 sequence (DNA): TGCGCCAGCAGCCCCCCCGGACCCCCCTGGAATGAGCAGTTCTTC.

The sample holds a few counts of this clonotype. The V call is TRBV25-1, the J call TRBJ1-1, with D hard to call. This CDR3 is 11 amino acids long. From germline, CDR1 is MGHDK and CDR2 SYGVNS. V was shortened by 2 bases and J by 8 bases, with 6 bases between the two germline ends. The chain's CDR3 is CASSEGREAFF. The CDR3 coding sequence is TGTGCCAGCAGTGAAGGGAGGGAAGCTTTCTTT.

V and J are TRBV18 and TRBJ2-5, with 8 positions matching TRBD2. This CDR3 comprises 15 residues. Per the germline V gene, CDR1 is KGHSH and CDR2 is LQKENI. V was clipped by 3 bases and J by 2 bases; unmatched bases: 5. The CDR3 spells CASSPIAGLQETQYF. CDR3 DNA: TGTGCCAGCTCACCGATAGCGGGACTACAAGAGACCCAGTACTTC.

This clonotype was picked up a small number of times. The CDR3 carries no conserved terminal phenylalanine or tryptophan, so it likely arises from a read error. This rearrangement joins TRBV20-1 to TRBJ1-2, with a tentative D call TRBD1 (6 bases). V lost 5 bases and J 2 bases, leaving 15 bases between the germline ends. The CDR3 sequence is 14 residues long. Germline CDR1 is DFQATT and CDR2 is SNEGSKA (reference sequence). The CDR3 DNA sequence: TGCAGTGCTCCTGGACAGCACCTAAACTATGGCTACACCTCC. It codes for CSAPGQHLNYGYTS.

This clonotype was seen at least ten times. The chain has TRBV5-1 and TRBJ2-7; TRBD2 matches at 8 bases. Germline-derived CDR1 and CDR2 are SGHRS and YFSETQ. The CDR3 is made up of 15 amino acids. V was clipped by 3 bases and J by 7 bases; unmatched bases: 12. The chain's CDR3 is CASSSPPGGPEEQYF. Here the CDR3 DNA reads TGCGCCAGCAGCTCCCCTCCGGGAGGGCCGGAGGAGCAGTACTTC.